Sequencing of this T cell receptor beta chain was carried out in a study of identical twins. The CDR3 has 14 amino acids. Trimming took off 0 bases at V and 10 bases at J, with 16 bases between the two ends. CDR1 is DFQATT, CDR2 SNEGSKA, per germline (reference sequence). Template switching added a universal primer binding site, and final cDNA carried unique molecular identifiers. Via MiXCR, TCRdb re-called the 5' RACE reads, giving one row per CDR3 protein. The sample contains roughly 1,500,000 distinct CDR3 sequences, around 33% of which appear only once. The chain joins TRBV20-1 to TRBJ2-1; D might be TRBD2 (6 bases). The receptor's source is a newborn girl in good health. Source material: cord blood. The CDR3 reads CSARDLGGLSEQFF. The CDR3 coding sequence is TGCAGTGCTAGAGACCTCGGGGGTCTGAGCGAGCAGTTCTTC.